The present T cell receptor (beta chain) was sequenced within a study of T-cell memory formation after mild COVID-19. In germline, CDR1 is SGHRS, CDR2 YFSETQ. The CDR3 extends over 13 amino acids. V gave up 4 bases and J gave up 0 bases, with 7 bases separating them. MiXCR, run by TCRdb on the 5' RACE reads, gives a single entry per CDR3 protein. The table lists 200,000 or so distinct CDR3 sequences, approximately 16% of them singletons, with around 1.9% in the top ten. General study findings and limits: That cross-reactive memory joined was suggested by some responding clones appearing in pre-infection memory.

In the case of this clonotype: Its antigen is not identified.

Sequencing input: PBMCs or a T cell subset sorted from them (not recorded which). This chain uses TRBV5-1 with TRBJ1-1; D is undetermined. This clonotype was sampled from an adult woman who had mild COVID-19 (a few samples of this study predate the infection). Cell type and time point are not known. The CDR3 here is CASSGGMNTEAFF. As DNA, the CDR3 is TGCGCCAGCAGCGGAGGGATGAACACTGAAGCTTTCTTT.